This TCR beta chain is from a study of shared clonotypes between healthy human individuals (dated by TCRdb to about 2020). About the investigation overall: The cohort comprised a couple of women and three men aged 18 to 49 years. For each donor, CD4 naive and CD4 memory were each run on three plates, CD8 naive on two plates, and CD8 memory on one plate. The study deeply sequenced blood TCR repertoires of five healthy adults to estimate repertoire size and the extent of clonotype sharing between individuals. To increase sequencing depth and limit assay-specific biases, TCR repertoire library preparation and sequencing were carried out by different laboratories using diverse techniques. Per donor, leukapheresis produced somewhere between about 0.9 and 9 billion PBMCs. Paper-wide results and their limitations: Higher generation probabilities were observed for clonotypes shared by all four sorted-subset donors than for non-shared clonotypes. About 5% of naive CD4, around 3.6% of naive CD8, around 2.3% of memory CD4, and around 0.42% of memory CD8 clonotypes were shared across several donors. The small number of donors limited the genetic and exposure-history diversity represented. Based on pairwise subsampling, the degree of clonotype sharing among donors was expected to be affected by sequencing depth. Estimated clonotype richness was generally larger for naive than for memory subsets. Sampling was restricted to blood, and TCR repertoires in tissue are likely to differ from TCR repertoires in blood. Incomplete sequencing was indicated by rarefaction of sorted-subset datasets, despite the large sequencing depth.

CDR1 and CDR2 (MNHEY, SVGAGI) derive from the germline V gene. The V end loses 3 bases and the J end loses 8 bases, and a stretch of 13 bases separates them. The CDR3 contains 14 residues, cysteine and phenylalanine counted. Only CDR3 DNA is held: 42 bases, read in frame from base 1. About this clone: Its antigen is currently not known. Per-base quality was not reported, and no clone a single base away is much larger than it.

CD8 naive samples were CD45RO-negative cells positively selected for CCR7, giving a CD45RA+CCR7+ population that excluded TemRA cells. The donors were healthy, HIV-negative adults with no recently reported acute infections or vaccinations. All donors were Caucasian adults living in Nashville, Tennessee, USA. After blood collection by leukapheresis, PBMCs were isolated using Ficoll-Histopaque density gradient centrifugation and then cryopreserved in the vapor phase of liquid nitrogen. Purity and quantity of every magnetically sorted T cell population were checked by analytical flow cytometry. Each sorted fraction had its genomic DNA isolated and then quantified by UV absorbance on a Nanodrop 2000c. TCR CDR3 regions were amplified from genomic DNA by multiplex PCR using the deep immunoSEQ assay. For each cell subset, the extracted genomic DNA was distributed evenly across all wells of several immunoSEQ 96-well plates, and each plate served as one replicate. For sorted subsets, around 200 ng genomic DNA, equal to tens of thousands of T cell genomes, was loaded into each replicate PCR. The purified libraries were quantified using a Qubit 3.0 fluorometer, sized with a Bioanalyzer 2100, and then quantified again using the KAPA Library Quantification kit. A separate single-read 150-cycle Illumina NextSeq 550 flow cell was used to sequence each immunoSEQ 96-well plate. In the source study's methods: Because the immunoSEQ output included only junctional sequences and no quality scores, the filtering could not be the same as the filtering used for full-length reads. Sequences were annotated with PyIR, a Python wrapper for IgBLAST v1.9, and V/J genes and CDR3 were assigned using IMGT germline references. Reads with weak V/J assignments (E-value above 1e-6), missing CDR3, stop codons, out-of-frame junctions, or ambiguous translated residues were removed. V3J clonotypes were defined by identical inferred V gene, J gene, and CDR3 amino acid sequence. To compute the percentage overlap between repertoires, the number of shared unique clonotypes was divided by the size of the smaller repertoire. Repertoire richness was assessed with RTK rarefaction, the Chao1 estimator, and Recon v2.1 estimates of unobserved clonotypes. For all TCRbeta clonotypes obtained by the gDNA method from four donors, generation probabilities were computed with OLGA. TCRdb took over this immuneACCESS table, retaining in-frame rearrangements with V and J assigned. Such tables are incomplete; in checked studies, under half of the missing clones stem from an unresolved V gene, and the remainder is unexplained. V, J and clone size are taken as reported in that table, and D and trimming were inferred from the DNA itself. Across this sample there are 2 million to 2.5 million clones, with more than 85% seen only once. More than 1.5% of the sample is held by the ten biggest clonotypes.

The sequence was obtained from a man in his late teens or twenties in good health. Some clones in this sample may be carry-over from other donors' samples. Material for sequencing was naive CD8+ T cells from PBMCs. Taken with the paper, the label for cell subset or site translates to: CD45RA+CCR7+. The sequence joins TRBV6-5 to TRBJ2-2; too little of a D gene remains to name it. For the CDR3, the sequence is CASSYLIAGGELFF. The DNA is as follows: TGTGCCAGCAGTTATTTAATCGCCGGGGGGGAGCTGTTTTTT.